This T cell receptor beta chain came from a study of blood T cells in healthy people across ages. Comments on this clonotype: A read error may produce the germline difference seen at one junction end.

For the second PCR, which ran for about 6 to 11 cycles, a sample-barcoded 5' primer and a J-beta primer mix were used. One entry per CDR3 protein, called by TCRdb with MiXCR from the 5' RACE reads. The sample carries about 620,000 distinct CDR3 sequences, around 20% recorded once. This CDR3 has 14 amino acids. The germline V gene encodes CDR1 ENHRY and CDR2 SYGVKD. Total RNA, at least 5 micrograms per sample, was extracted from PBMCs. Sequencing was carried out using blood. This chain links TRBV10-3 with TRBJ1-1; D is ambiguous. The origin of this receptor is a man aged 65-85 years in good health. The CDR3 here is CAVSALQTNTEAFF. DNA of the CDR3: TGTGCCGTCAGTGCCCTACAGACGAACACTGAAGCTTTCTTT.